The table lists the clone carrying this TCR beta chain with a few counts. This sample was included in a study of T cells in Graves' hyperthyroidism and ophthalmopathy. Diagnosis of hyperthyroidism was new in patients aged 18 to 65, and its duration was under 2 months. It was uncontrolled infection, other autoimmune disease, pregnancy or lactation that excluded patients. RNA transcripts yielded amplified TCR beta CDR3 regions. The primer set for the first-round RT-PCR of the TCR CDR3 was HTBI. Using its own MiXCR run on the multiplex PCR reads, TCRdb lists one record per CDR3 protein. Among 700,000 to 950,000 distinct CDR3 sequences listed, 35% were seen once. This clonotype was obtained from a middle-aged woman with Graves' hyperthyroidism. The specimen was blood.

The CDR3 coding sequence is TGCGCCAGCGGTAACCAGGGACAGAGAGATAACTATGGCTACACCTTC. This sequence encodes CASGNQGQRDNYGYTF. The rearrangement links TRBV10-1 to TRBJ1-2; 7 bases agree with TRBD1. CDR3 size: 16 residues. V gave up 8 bases and J gave up 1 base; unmatched junction bases: 13. CDR1 is WNHNN, CDR2 SYGVQD, per germline (reference sequence).